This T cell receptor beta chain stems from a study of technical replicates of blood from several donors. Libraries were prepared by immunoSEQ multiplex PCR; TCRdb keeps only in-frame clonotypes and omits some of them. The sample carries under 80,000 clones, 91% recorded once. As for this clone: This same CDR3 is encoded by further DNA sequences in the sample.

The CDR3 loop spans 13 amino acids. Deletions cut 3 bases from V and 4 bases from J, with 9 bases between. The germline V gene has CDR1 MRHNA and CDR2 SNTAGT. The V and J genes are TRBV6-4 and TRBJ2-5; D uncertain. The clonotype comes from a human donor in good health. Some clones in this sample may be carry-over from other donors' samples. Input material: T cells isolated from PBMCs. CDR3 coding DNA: TGTGCCAGCAGTGAAGTAGTCGGAGAGACCCAGTACTTC. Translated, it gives CASSEVVGETQYF.